One sample yielded the 21 T cell receptor beta chains listed below, sequenced in a study of shared clonotypes between healthy human individuals. CD45RO-negative cells were positively selected for CCR7, leaving out terminally differentiated effector memory CD45RA+ cells. The method was immunoSEQ multiplex PCR; TCRdb's version includes in-frame clones alone and lacks a portion of them. The sample has about 600,000 clones; nearly 97% are singletons. The specimen sequenced was naive CD8+ T cells sorted from blood. The receptors originated from a woman in her thirties in good health.

The chain links TRBV7-9 to TRBJ2-1; TRBD1 might be the D (6 bases). V lost 4 bases, J lost 7 bases, and 11 bases lay in between. Germline lookup yields CDR1 SEHNR and CDR2 FQNEAQ (reference sequence). This CDR3 region has 13 residues. The CDR3 DNA is TGTGCCAGCAGCTCTGGGGGCAGAAATGAGCAGTTCTTC. This encodes CASSSGGRNEQFF. The full variable domain, completed using reference TRBV7-9 and TRBJ2-1, is DTGVSQNPRHKITKRGQNVTFRCDPISEHNRLYWYRQTLGQGPEFLTYFQNEAQLEKSRLLSDRFSAERPKGSFSTLEIQRTEQGDSAMYLCASSSGGRNEQFFGPGTRLTVL.

This clone was seen a single time. The chain combines TRBV4-1 with TRBJ2-7, with TRBD1 identical over 7 bases. Germline V gives CDR1 MGHRA, CDR2 YSYEKL. The CDR3 spans 15 residues. J lost 2 bases, V lost 2 bases, and 6 bases had no gene match. The CDR3 loop reads CASSQMTGTAYEQYF. DNA for the CDR3: TGCGCCAGCAGCCAAATGACCGGGACAGCCTACGAGCAGTACTTC.

The V gene is TRBV10-2, the J gene TRBJ1-1; D gene unclear. Per the germline V gene, CDR1 is WSHSY and CDR2 is SAAADI. CDR3 size: 15 residues. V was clipped by 1 base and J by 4 bases, with 13 bases between them. CDR3 sequence: CASSEWAPLGTEAFF. The CDR3 DNA sequence: TGCGCCAGCAGTGAGTGGGCCCCCTTGGGCACTGAAGCTTTCTTT.

V gene TRBV27 combines with J gene TRBJ1-5, with D maybe TRBD1 (6 bases). V lost 2 bases and J lost 7, with 12 bases in between. CDR3 length: 14 residues. Germline CDR1 MNHEY, CDR2 SMNVEV (reference sequence). Here the CDR3 reads CASSLTGSAQPQHF. The CDR3 DNA reads as TGTGCCAGCAGTTTAACAGGGTCCGCGCAGCCCCAGCATTTT.

The genes are TRBV29-1 and TRBJ2-1; 10 nucleotides line up with TRBD2. This CDR3 contains 15 residues. Germline CDR1 and CDR2: SQVTM and ANQGSEA. J lost 10 bases, V lost 6 bases, and 15 bases had no gene match. The CDR3 loop reads CSVVAGGRIFTEQFF. The CDR3 DNA follows: TGCAGCGTAGTAGCGGGAGGTAGGATTTTTACGGAGCAGTTCTTC.

This chain connects TRBV25-1 to TRBJ2-1; possible D gene TRBD1, 6 bases. Looked up from germline, CDR1 is MGHDK and CDR2 is SYGVNS. Deletions cut 5 bases from V and 3 bases from J, with 11 bases between. CDR3 length: 14 residues. The CDR3 bases are TGTGCCAGCAGTCTACAGGGTCTCTACAATGAGCAGTTCTTC. Protein: CASSLQGLYNEQFF. The whole variable domain, remainder taken from reference TRBV25-1 and TRBJ2-1, is EADIYQTPRYLVIGTGKKITLECSQTMGHDKMYWYQQDPGMELHLIHYSYGVNSTEKGDLSSESTVSRIRTEHFPLTLESARPSHTSQYLCASSLQGLYNEQFFGPGTRLTVL.

V gene TRBV5-1 combines with J gene TRBJ2-7; D gene ambiguous. CDR1 and CDR2 from the germline V gene are SGHRS and YFSETQ. Deletions cut 0 bases from V and 3 bases from J, with 10 bases between. CDR3 length: 14 amino acids. The CDR3 sequence: CASSLGADYYEQYF. CDR3 bases: TGCGCCAGCAGCTTGGGCGCGGATTACTACGAGCAGTACTTC. Supplemented by reference TRBV5-1 and TRBJ2-7, the full variable domain reads KAGVTQTPRYLIKTRGQQVTLSCSPISGHRSVSWYQQTPGQGLQFLFEYFSETQRNKGNFPGRFSGRQFSNSRSEMNVSTLELGDSALYLCASSLGADYYEQYFGPGTRLTVT.

The rearrangement joins TRBV2 to TRBJ1-2; weak D call: TRBD1 (5 bases). In germline, CDR1 is SNHLY, CDR2 FYNNEI. The CDR3 length is 14 residues. V was trimmed by 2 bases and J by 6 bases, leaving 13 bases between them. The CDR3 DNA sequence: TGTGCCAGCAGTGAACCCAGAGGGGATAATGGCTACACCTTC. Its translation: CASSEPRGDNGYTF.

The chain couples TRBV19 to TRBJ2-2; D is possibly TRBD2 (6 bases). This CDR3 contains 14 residues. The V end was cut by 11 bases, the J end by 0 bases, with 13 bases between. The germline gives CDR1 LNHDA, CDR2 SQIVND (reference sequence). The CDR3 loop reads CAAQGLTNTGELFF. CDR3 coding DNA: TGTGCCGCCCAGGGACTTACGAACACCGGGGAGCTGTTTTTT. The complete variable domain, with remaining parts taken from reference TRBV19 and TRBJ2-2, reads DGGITQSPKYLFRKEGQNVTLSCEQNLNHDAMYWYRQDPGQGLRLIYYSQIVNDFQKGDIAEGYSVSREKKESFPLTVTSAQKNPTAFYLCAAQGLTNTGELFFGEGSRLTVL.

The rearrangement links TRBV15 to TRBJ2-1; TRBD2 agrees at 10 bases. Unmatched junction bases numbered 9, after V lost 5 bases and J lost 5 bases. Germline CDR1 and CDR2: LNHNV and YYDKDF (reference sequence). The CDR3 length is 16 residues. The CDR3 reads CATSPPGLAHDNEQFF. The CDR3 bases are TGTGCCACCAGCCCGCCGGGACTAGCGCATGACAATGAGCAGTTCTTC.

The J gene is TRBJ2-2, the V gene TRBV5-6; 9 nucleotides line up with TRBD2. J lost 8 bases, V lost 3 bases, and 11 bases had no gene match. Germline V lookup: CDR1 SGHDT, CDR2 YYEEEE. This CDR3 contains 16 residues. CDR3 amino acids: CASSSGLAGVAGELFF. CDR3 sequence (DNA): TGTGCCAGCAGCTCCGGGTTAGCGGGAGTTGCGGGGGAGCTGTTTTTT.

The chain employs TRBV4-1 and TRBJ2-2; weak D call: TRBD2 (5 bases). CDR1 is MGHRA, CDR2 YSYEKL, per germline. CDR3 length: 16 residues. The V end lost 1 base, the J end lost 2 bases, and 11 bases lay between the germline ends. CDR3 DNA sequence: TGCGCCAGCAGCCAAGTCACGACTACCAACACCGGGGAGCTGTTTTTT. This translates into CASSQVTTTNTGELFF.

The chain recombines TRBV5-4 with TRBJ1-1; D unclear. The ends were cut back, 4 bases at V and 5 bases at J, with 9 bases in the middle. Per germline, CDR1 SGHNT and CDR2 YYREEE (reference sequence). The CDR3 contains 12 residues. The CDR3 bases are TGTGCCAGCAGCGGCATGGAGACTGAAGCTTTCTTT. Protein sequence: CASSGMETEAFF.

The genes are TRBV28 and TRBJ1-2; possibly TRBD1 for D (6 bases). The V gene's germline CDR1 is MDHEN and CDR2 SYDVKM. The CDR3 loop spans 15 amino acids. V was shortened by 5 bases and J by 4 bases, with 17 bases between the two germline ends. CDR3 sequence (DNA): TGTGCCAGCAGTGAGGTACCGGGGGCGGGCTATGGCTACACCTTC. It translates to CASSEVPGAGYGYTF.

The CDR3: CASSTSGRTYEQYF. CDR3 bases: TGTGCCAGCAGCACTAGCGGGCGGACCTACGAGCAGTACTTC. The chain is built from TRBV28 and TRBJ2-7; 9 bases are shared with TRBD2. Losses at the gene ends were 6 bases for V and 2 bases for J; bases not matched to a gene: 5. CDR3 length equals 14 residues. Germline V gives CDR1 MDHEN, CDR2 SYDVKM.

The chain has TRBV18 and TRBJ2-1, with D tentatively TRBD1 (7 bases). CDR3 length equals 15 residues. Germline V gene data show CDR1 as KGHSH and CDR2 as LQKENI. V was pared by 6 bases and J by 8 bases, with 20 bases between. CDR3 sequence: CASSAGQRFLDEQFF. The CDR3 DNA sequence: TGTGCCAGCTCGGCGGGACAGAGATTTTTGGATGAGCAGTTCTTC. Looking up the rest from reference TRBV18 and TRBJ2-1 gives the full variable domain: NAGVMQNPRHLVRRRGQEARLRCSPMKGHSHVYWYRQLPEEGLKFMVYLQKENIIDESGMPKERFSAEFPKEGPSILRIQQVVRGDSAAYFCASSAGQRFLDEQFFGPGTRLTVL.

The rearrangement joins TRBV13 to TRBJ2-7; 8 bases line up with TRBD1. The germline V gene has CDR1 PRHDT and CDR2 FYEKMQ (reference sequence). Trimming removed 0 bases from V and 3 bases from J; junction bases left unmatched: 4. The CDR3 sequence is 15 residues long. CDR3 sequence reads: CASSLGRDRIYEQYF. DNA of the CDR3: TGTGCCAGCAGCTTAGGTCGGGACAGGATCTACGAGCAGTACTTC.

V usage is TRBV14 and J usage is TRBJ1-1; a possible D gene is TRBD1 (5 bases). CDR1 SGHDN and CDR2 FVKESK come from the germline V gene. The V end lost 4 bases, the J end lost 4 bases, and 19 bases lay between the germline ends. The CDR3 totals 16 residues. The CDR3 sequence: CASSPPGQSMLTEAFF. DNA for the CDR3: TGTGCCAGCAGCCCCCCGGGGCAGTCGATGCTCACTGAAGCTTTCTTT. Looking up the rest from reference TRBV14 and TRBJ1-1 gives the full variable domain: EAGVTQFPSHSVIEKGQTVTLRCDPISGHDNLYWYRRVMGKEIKFLLHFVKESKQDESGMPNNRFLAERTGGTYSTLKVQPAELEDSGVYFCASSPPGQSMLTEAFFGQGTRLTVV.

This clone was counted once. The chain joins TRBV4-1 to TRBJ2-7; a weak D match, TRBD1 (7 bases). Trimming cost V 4 bases and J 7 bases, with 26 bases left between them. There are 17 residues in the CDR3. Germline V gene sequence: CDR1 MGHRA, CDR2 YSYEKL. Here the CDR3 reads CASSPSGATGFRGEQYF. As DNA, the CDR3 is TGCGCCAGCAGCCCCTCGGGGGCGACAGGGTTTCGCGGAGAGCAGTACTTC.

The chain joins TRBV27 to TRBJ1-1; TRBD1 is a possible D gene (6 bases). Trimming removed 8 bases at V and 7 bases at J, with 17 bases between. CDR1 MNHEY and CDR2 SMNVEV come from the germline V gene (reference sequence). This CDR3 contains 13 residues. The CDR3 DNA sequence: TGTGCCAGCCATTTCTTCCCACAGGGTGAAGCTTTCTTT. The encoded protein is CASHFFPQGEAFF.

The rearrangement joins TRBV2 to TRBJ2-1, with 8 bases aligning to TRBD1. The CDR3 is made up of 14 amino acids. J was trimmed by 4 bases and V by 10 bases; bases with no gene match: 9. CDR1 and CDR2 from the germline V gene are SNHLY and FYNNEI. CDR3 coding DNA: TGTGCCACCGACCGGACAGGGAATTACAATGAGCAGTTCTTC. Its protein product is CATDRTGNYNEQFF.